Reported below is one T cell receptor beta chain. Its cognate antigen is unknown. This specimen belongs to a study of T-cell memory formation after mild COVID-19. Regarding the study as a whole: CD4+ contracting clones were mainly CM and EM; CD8+ ones, EMRA.

TCRdb recomputed calls from the 5' RACE reads with MiXCR, one row per CDR3 protein. The table has roughly 350,000 distinct CDR3 sequences, under 30% seen once. Germline V gives CDR1 SGHVS, CDR2 FNYEAQ. The trim removed 4 bases at V and 1 base at J, leaving 9 bases unmatched. This CDR3 has 16 residues. The chain carries TRBV7-6 and TRBJ1-1; 7 positions agree with TRBD1. The clonotype was recovered from an adult woman who had mild COVID-19 (a few samples of this study predate the infection). Cell type and time point are not known. Sequenced input: PBMCs or a T cell subset sorted from them (not recorded which). DNA of the CDR3: TGTGCCAGCAGCTCCAGATACAGGGGACAGAACACTGAAGCTTTCTTT. Its translation: CASSSRYRGQNTEAFF.